The 32 T cell receptor beta chains below all came from one sample that was sequenced in a study of CD8+ T cells in alopecia areata. Extraction of RNA preceded its reverse transcription into cDNA, which served as the sequencing template. Clones were sequenced by immunoSEQ multiplex PCR, and TCRdb holds only the in-frame ones, with some missing. Of 90,000 or so clones in the sample, about 40% were seen once. The sample's treatment: oral pan-JAK inhibitor, 5-10 mg twice daily. The sequences come from CD8+ T cells sorted from blood, collected at week 24, from a patient treated with tofacitinib. The receptors here all came from a human donor with alopecia areata.

The V gene is TRBV10-3, the J gene TRBJ2-7; D gene uncertain. The CDR3 is 13 residues long. The ends were cut back, 7 bases at V and 2 bases at J, with 12 bases in the middle. The V gene's germline CDR1 is ENHRY and CDR2 SYGVKD. DNA for the CDR3: TGTGCCATCAAAGTCGGCAGCACCTACGAGCAGTACTTC. This gives the protein CAIKVGSTYEQYF.

The chain carries TRBV9 and TRBJ2-1; the match to TRBD2 covers 16 bases. Trimming removed 3 bases from V and 9 bases from J; junction bases left unmatched: 6. Per the germline V gene, CDR1 is SGDLS and CDR2 is YYNGEE. The CDR3 contains 16 residues. CDR3 sequence (DNA): TGTGCCAGCAGCGAGGGACTAGCGGGAGGGCTGGGTGAGCAGTTCTTC. Translated: CASSEGLAGGLGEQFF.

This clone was counted a few times. The gene calls are TRBV10-3 and TRBJ1-5; possible D gene TRBD1, 5 bases. CDR3 length: 15 amino acids. V was trimmed by 2 bases and J by 1 base, leaving 9 bases between them. Germline lookup yields CDR1 ENHRY and CDR2 SYGVKD. CDR3 in amino acids: CAISEGRASNQPQHF. The CDR3 bases are TGTGCCATCAGTGAGGGCAGGGCGAGCAATCAGCCCCAGCATTTT.

This clone was observed a handful of times. V gene TRBV27 combines with J gene TRBJ2-7, with D possibly TRBD1 on 5 matching bases. The CDR3 is 16 residues long. Germline loops: CDR1 MNHEY, CDR2 SMNVEV (reference sequence). Deletions cut 2 bases from V and 2 bases from J, with 16 bases between. The CDR3 reads CASSLAVTAWTYEQYF. Here the CDR3 DNA reads TGTGCCAGCAGTTTAGCCGTGACAGCCTGGACCTACGAGCAGTACTTC.

This clone has just a few counts. The chain uses TRBV29-1 and TRBJ2-1; D gene uncertain. The germline V gene encodes CDR1 SQVTM and CDR2 ANQGSEA. The CDR3 runs to 11 residues. V dropped 3 bases and J dropped 9 bases, with 9 bases sitting between them. The chain's CDR3 is CSVESRTEQFF. The CDR3 DNA follows: TGCAGCGTTGAGTCTCGGACTGAGCAGTTCTTC.

V gene TRBV14 combines with J gene TRBJ2-3; D is undetermined. Trimming removed 1 base from V and 4 bases from J, with 12 bases in between. CDR1 is SGHDN, CDR2 FVKESK, per germline. This CDR3 region has 15 residues. In DNA form, the CDR3 reads TGTGCCAGCAGCCAAGCCCCCGCTGGGGCAGATACGCAGTATTTT. This encodes CASSQAPAGADTQYF.

This clone was seen more than once but under ten times. CDR3 region: CASSWRGGTANTGELFF. CDR3 DNA: TGTGCCAGCAGTTGGAGAGGTGGGACAGCAAACACCGGGGAGCTGTTTTTT. This rearrangement joins TRBV5-5 to TRBJ2-2, with 7 bases that match TRBD1. Germline assignment: CDR1 SGHKS and CDR2 YYEKEE (reference sequence). The CDR3 consists of 17 residues. The junction had 12 bases not matched to a gene; V was cut back by 5 bases and J by 2 bases.

Remarks on this clone: This may be a read error: a much more frequent sequence differs by one nucleotide. The chain combines TRBV7-8 with TRBJ1-1; perhaps TRBD1 as D (5 bases). Germline lookup yields CDR1 SGHVS and CDR2 FQNEAQ. The CDR3 sequence is 15 residues long. The CDR3 is CASSSGASLGTEALF. DNA for the CDR3: TGTGCCAGCAGCTCTGGGGCTAGTTTGGGCACTGAAGCTCTCTTT.

The V and J genes are TRBV9 and TRBJ2-1; the match to TRBD2 covers 8 bases. The germline V gene encodes CDR1 SGDLS and CDR2 YYNGEE. The V gene end was trimmed by 0 bases and the J gene end by 0 bases; junction bases not matched to a gene: 8. This CDR3 region has 18 residues. CDR3 protein: CASSVAGAGGPSYNEQFF. In nucleotides, the CDR3 is TGTGCCAGCAGCGTAGCAGGGGCGGGAGGACCCTCCTACAATGAGCAGTTCTTC. The entire variable domain, with the rest obtained from reference TRBV9 and TRBJ2-1, is as follows: DSGVTQTPKHLITATGQRVTLRCSPRSGDLSVYWYQQSLDQGLQFLIQYYNGEERAKGNILERFSAQQFPDLHSELNLSSLELGDSALYFCASSVAGAGGPSYNEQFFGPGTRLTVL.

This clone occurred a few times. This chain joins TRBV29-1 and TRBJ2-1, with 9 bases aligning to TRBD2. Germline CDR1 and CDR2: SQVTM and ANQGSEA. The CDR3 sequence is 15 residues long. V shed 3 bases, J shed 5 bases, and the junction held 8 bases outside the gene matches. CDR3 protein: CSVEIGGRVHNEQFF. The CDR3 DNA follows: TGCAGCGTTGAGATCGGCGGGAGGGTCCACAATGAGCAGTTCTTC.

On this clone itself: Mismatch with germline at one junction end may stem from a read error. The rearrangement joins TRBV30 to TRBJ2-2; D is unclear. Germline V gene data show CDR1 as GTSNPN and CDR2 as SVGIG (reference sequence). This CDR3 contains 12 residues. CDR3 nucleotide sequence: TGTGCCCGGAGTTCTTTTGCCGGGGAGCTGTTTTTT. Translated: CARSSFAGELFF.

This clone was counted between two and nine times. The chain joins TRBV5-6 to TRBJ2-2, with TRBD2 as a possible D gene (5 bases). Germline-derived CDR1 and CDR2 are SGHDT and YYEEEE. V gave up 4 bases and J gave up 6 bases, with 7 bases separating them. The CDR3 has 12 residues. CDR3 sequence (DNA): TGTGCCAGCAGCCTGGGAGCCGGGGAGCTGTTTTTT. It specifies CASSLGAGELFF. The full variable domain, with the rest looked up from reference TRBV5-6 and TRBJ2-2, is DAGVTQSPTHLIKTRGQQVTLRCSPKSGHDTVSWYQQALGQGPQFIFQYYEEEERQRGNFPDRFSGHQFPNYSSELNVNALLLGDSALYLCASSLGAGELFFGEGSRLTVL.

The chain carries TRBV9 and TRBJ2-1; 7 nucleotides align to TRBD1. Trimming took 3 bases from V and 9 from J; bases not matched to a gene: 6. The CDR3 runs 13 residues. The germline V gene encodes CDR1 SGDLS and CDR2 YYNGEE. The CDR3 coding sequence is TGTGCCAGCAGCGAACAGGGGAATGGTGAGCAGTTCTTC. This encodes CASSEQGNGEQFF. The full variable domain, with the rest looked up from reference TRBV9 and TRBJ2-1, is DSGVTQTPKHLITATGQRVTLRCSPRSGDLSVYWYQQSLDQGLQFLIQYYNGEERAKGNILERFSAQQFPDLHSELNLSSLELGDSALYFCASSEQGNGEQFFGPGTRLTVL.

J is TRBJ2-1 and V is TRBV7-9, with D uncertain. Germline V gene lookup returns CDR1 SEHNR and CDR2 FQNEAQ (reference sequence). V was shortened by 1 base and J by 7 bases, with 5 bases between the two germline ends. CDR3 size: 12 residues. CDR3 sequence: CASSLDLNEQFF. The CDR3 bases are TGTGCCAGCAGCTTAGATCTAAATGAGCAGTTCTTC. Filled out from reference TRBV7-9 and TRBJ2-1, the complete variable domain reads DTGVSQNPRHKITKRGQNVTFRCDPISEHNRLYWYRQTLGQGPEFLTYFQNEAQLEKSRLLSDRFSAERPKGSFSTLEIQRTEQGDSAMYLCASSLDLNEQFFGPGTRLTVL.

CDR3 bases: TGTGCCAGCAGCCCATCAAACTACGAGCAGTACTTC. It yields the protein CASSPSNYEQYF. The V gene is TRBV7-9, the J gene TRBJ2-7; D gene uncertain. V was shortened by 5 bases and J by 3 bases, with 8 bases between the two germline ends. Germline loops: CDR1 SEHNR, CDR2 FQNEAQ (reference sequence). CDR3 length: 12 residues.

The genes are TRBV13 and TRBJ2-2; TRBD1 matches 12 bases. Losses at the gene ends were 5 bases for V and 5 bases for J; bases not matched to a gene: 6. The germline CDR1 and CDR2 sequences are PRHDT and FYEKMQ (reference sequence). CDR3 size: 16 residues. The CDR3 DNA reads TGTGCCAGCAGCAAAGGGACAGGGGGCGATACCGGGGAGCTGTTTTTT. It encodes CASSKGTGGDTGELFF.

The chain couples TRBV19 to TRBJ1-2, with no clear D. Germline V gene lookup returns CDR1 LNHDA and CDR2 SQIVND (reference sequence). The CDR3 runs to 13 residues. V gave up 7 bases and J gave up 8 bases, with 17 bases separating them. In nucleotides, the CDR3 is TGTGCCAGTATCGGATCTACTATGGTAGGCTACACCTTC. Its protein is CASIGSTMVGYTF.

V is TRBV27 and J is TRBJ2-3, with TRBD2 matching over 7 bases. The germline gives CDR1 MNHEY, CDR2 SMNVEV (reference sequence). The CDR3 is 12 amino acids. The trim removed 9 bases at V and 1 base at J, leaving 1 base unmatched. Written as DNA, the CDR3 is TGTGCCAGTGGACTAGGCACAGATACGCAGTATTTT. This translates into CASGLGTDTQYF.

The chain recombines TRBV7-9 with TRBJ1-1; no clear D. With 5 bases removed from V and 1 base from J, the gap between germline ends came to 11 bases. CDR3 length: 14 amino acids. Germline V CDR1 and CDR2: SEHNR, FQNEAQ (reference sequence). The CDR3 region is CASSPRTPNTEAFF. CDR3 sequence (DNA): TGTGCCAGCAGCCCGAGAACACCGAACACTGAAGCTTTCTTT. The full variable domain, with the rest looked up from reference TRBV7-9 and TRBJ1-1, is DTGVSQNPRHKITKRGQNVTFRCDPISEHNRLYWYRQTLGQGPEFLTYFQNEAQLEKSRLLSDRFSAERPKGSFSTLEIQRTEQGDSAMYLCASSPRTPNTEAFFGQGTRLTVV.

The chain is built from TRBV9 and TRBJ2-3; D might be TRBD2 (6 bases). This CDR3 spans 15 amino acids. V was cut by 1 base and J by 0 bases, with 9 bases left in between. CDR1 SGDLS and CDR2 YYNGEE come from the germline V gene. The CDR3, as DNA: TGTGCCAGCAGCGTAAGGAGGGGAAGCACAGATACGCAGTATTTT. It codes for CASSVRRGSTDTQYF.

This chain uses TRBV15 with TRBJ1-4; the D is unclear. The CDR3 sequence is 13 residues long. The ends were cut back, 8 bases at V and 2 bases at J, with 9 bases in the middle. Germline values: CDR1 LNHNV, CDR2 YYDKDF (reference sequence). The CDR3 sequence is CATRSATNEKLFF. DNA of the CDR3: TGTGCCACCCGGTCTGCGACTAATGAAAAACTGTTTTTT.

The rearrangement uses TRBV6-5 and TRBJ1-2; no clear D gene. The CDR3 covers 11 residues. CDR1 and CDR2 from the germline V gene are MNHEY and SVGAGI. V shed 6 bases and J shed 8 bases, with 10 bases lying between them. The CDR3 region is CASSSMGGYTF. CDR3 in DNA: TGTGCCAGCAGCTCTATGGGGGGCTACACCTTC.

The genes are TRBV7-2 and TRBJ2-2, with TRBD2 matching 15 bases. CDR1 and CDR2 (germline): SGHTA, FQGNSA. V shed 6 bases, J shed 0 bases, and the junction held 8 bases outside the gene matches. The length of the CDR3 is 19 residues. CDR3 in DNA: TGTGCCAGCAGTTTTGGGACTAGCGGGAGGAGAGCGAACACCGGGGAGCTGTTTTTT. As protein: CASSFGTSGRRANTGELFF.

The chain carries TRBV7-2 and TRBJ2-5; unclear D gene. The end of the DNA fits TRBJ2-7 better, so the J call may be wrong. Germline assignment: CDR1 SGHTA and CDR2 FQGNSA. The CDR3 extends over 11 amino acids. The CDR3 DNA is TGTGCCAGCAGTGCGAACGGCGAGCAGTACTTC. It translates to CASSANGEQYF.

J is TRBJ1-4 and V is TRBV27; 7 bases map to TRBD1. With 5 bases clipped from V and 8 bases from J, the junction kept 8 bases outside the gene matches. Per the germline V gene, CDR1 is MNHEY and CDR2 is SMNVEV (reference sequence). This CDR3 is built from 14 residues. As DNA, the CDR3 is TGTGCCAGCAGTCACAGGGGCCGCAGCGAAAAACTGTTTTTT. Translating gives CASSHRGRSEKLFF.

This chain links TRBV9 with TRBJ2-2, with 8 nucleotides matching TRBD1. The CDR3 has 17 amino acids. Unmatched junction bases numbered 8, after V lost 3 bases and J lost 1 base. CDR1 and CDR2 (germline): SGDLS, YYNGEE. The CDR3 region has the DNA TGTGCCAGCAGCGAGCCTGGGACAGGAATGAACACCGGGGAGCTGTTTTTT. Its protein product is CASSEPGTGMNTGELFF.

The V call is TRBV29-1, the J call TRBJ1-2; 11 nucleotides agree with TRBD1. The junction had 13 bases not matched to a gene; V was cut back by 8 bases and J by 8 bases. The CDR3 has 14 residues. The germline gives CDR1 SQVTM, CDR2 ANQGSEA. Written as DNA, the CDR3 is TGCAGCATTGGACAGGGGGCCAAGGTTGAGGGCTACACCTTC. It codes for CSIGQGAKVEGYTF.

V usage is TRBV7-9 and J usage is TRBJ2-1; D possibly corresponds to TRBD2 (5 bases). The CDR3 spans 14 residues. The germline V gene has CDR1 SEHNR and CDR2 FQNEAQ (reference sequence). V lost 6 bases to trimming and J lost 10 bases, with 19 bases between them. The CDR3 coding sequence is TGTGCCAGCAGTTTTGGCCTAGGAGGTGGAGAGCAGTTCTTC. It specifies CASSFGLGGGEQFF.

The rearrangement links TRBV27 to TRBJ2-3; D gene uncertain. The CDR3 extends over 12 amino acids. V was trimmed by 4 bases and J by 6 bases, leaving 8 bases between them. Germline CDR1 and CDR2: MNHEY and SMNVEV (reference sequence). CDR3 region: CASSSVKDTQYF. The CDR3 DNA follows: TGTGCCAGCAGTTCGGTGAAGGATACGCAGTATTTT.

The chain employs TRBV19 and TRBJ1-2; 8 bases match TRBD1. The CDR3 runs 18 residues. Looked up from germline, CDR1 is LNHDA and CDR2 is SQIVND (reference sequence). The V and J ends lost 3 bases and 4 bases, in that order; junction bases with no gene match: 16. In nucleotides, the CDR3 is TGTGCCAGTAGTATCTGCTCGGACAGGGAACGGGGTCCCTATGGCTACACCTTC. Encoded protein: CASSICSDRERGPYGYTF. The whole variable domain, filled in from reference TRBV19 and TRBJ1-2, reads DGGITQSPKYLFRKEGQNVTLSCEQNLNHDAMYWYRQDPGQGLRLIYYSQIVNDFQKGDIAEGYSVSREKKESFPLTVTSAQKNPTAFYLCASSICSDRERGPYGYTFGSGTRLTVV.

This chain uses TRBV5-4 with TRBJ2-2; TRBD2 matches 11 bases. The CDR3 spans 17 residues. The V segment lost 3 bases and the J segment 6 bases; nucleotides outside the gene matches: 10. CDR1 and CDR2 (germline): SGHNT, YYREEE (reference sequence). CDR3 in amino acids: CASSSWRSSGRSGELFF. In nucleotides, the CDR3 is TGTGCCAGCAGCTCTTGGAGGTCTAGCGGGAGGTCCGGGGAGCTGTTTTTT.

The chain uses TRBV29-1 and TRBJ1-2, with TRBD1 identical over 10 bases. The CDR3 has 13 residues. V lost 6 bases and J lost 4; bases outside the gene matches: 5. CDR1 and CDR2 (germline): SQVTM, ANQGSEA. As DNA, the CDR3 is TGCAGCGTGCGGACAGGGGGAGGCTATGGCTACACCTTC. Its protein is CSVRTGGGYGYTF. Using reference TRBV29-1 and TRBJ1-2 for the parts outside the CDR3, the full variable domain is SAVISQKPSRDICQRGTSLTIQCQVDSQVTMMFWYRQQPGQSLTLIATANQGSEATYESGFVIDKFPISRPNLTFSTLTVSNMSPEDSSIYLCSVRTGGGYGYTFGSGTRLTVV.